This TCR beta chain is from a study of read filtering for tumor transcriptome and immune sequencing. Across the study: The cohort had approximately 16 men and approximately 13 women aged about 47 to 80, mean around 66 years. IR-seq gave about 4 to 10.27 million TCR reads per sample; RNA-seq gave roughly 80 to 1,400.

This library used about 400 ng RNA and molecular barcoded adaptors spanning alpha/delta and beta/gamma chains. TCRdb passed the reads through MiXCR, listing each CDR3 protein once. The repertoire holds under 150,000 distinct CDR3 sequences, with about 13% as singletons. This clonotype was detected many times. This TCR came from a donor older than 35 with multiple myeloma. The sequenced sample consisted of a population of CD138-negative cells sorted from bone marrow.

The CDR3 loop is CASSLRAPVSSYNEQFF. The DNA of the CDR3 is TGTGCCAGCAGCTTACGGGCTCCTGTAAGCTCCTACAATGAGCAGTTCTTC. The gene calls are TRBV7-2 and TRBJ2-1; D remains unclear. This CDR3 region has 17 residues. The germline gives CDR1 SGHTA, CDR2 FQGNSA. V was trimmed by 2 bases and J by 0 bases, leaving 14 bases between them.